Following are 15 T cell receptor beta chains from one sample sequenced in a study of blood T cell repertoires in COVID-19. Profiling relied on immunoSEQ multiplex PCR, and the TCRdb table lists in-frame clones only, not all of them. Of about 80,000 clones detected, around 83% appear once; the ten largest clones hold roughly 27%. Sequencing was done on a sample of peripheral blood. The receptors were sampled from a human donor in a cohort sampled during active COVID-19.

The J gene is TRBJ2-1, the V gene TRBV11-3; perhaps TRBD1 as D (6 bases). V lost 4 bases to trimming and J lost 3 bases, with 13 bases between them. CDR3 length: 15 amino acids. CDR1 and CDR2 from the germline V gene are SGHNT and YENEEA. CDR3 nucleotide sequence: TGTGCCAGCAGCTGGGGGCCGCCGGGCTACAATGAGCAGTTCTTC. It specifies CASSWGPPGYNEQFF.

The chain couples TRBV2 to TRBJ2-1, with 9 bases matching TRBD1. The CDR3 totals 14 residues. Germline CDR1 reads SNHLY; CDR2 reads FYNNEI. J lost 7 bases, V lost 6 bases, and 7 bases had no gene match. CDR3: CASRPGQGGNEQFF. The CDR3, as DNA: TGTGCCAGCAGGCCGGGACAGGGTGGTAATGAGCAGTTCTTC. Together with reference TRBV2 and TRBJ2-1, the CDR3 gives the full variable domain: EPEVTQTPSHQVTQMGQEVILRCVPISNHLYFYWYRQILGQKVEFLVSFYNNEISEKSEIFDDQFSVERPDGSNFTLKIRSTKLEDSAMYFCASRPGQGGNEQFFGPGTRLTVL.

This chain connects TRBV11-2 to TRBJ2-2, with 13 nucleotides matching TRBD2. Germline V gives CDR1 SGHAT, CDR2 FQNNGV. The CDR3 is 18 amino acids. V lost 4 bases and J lost 6; bases outside the gene matches: 11. The CDR3 loop reads CASSSPRTSGGGAGELFF. In DNA form, the CDR3 reads TGTGCCAGCAGCTCCCCACGGACTAGCGGGGGAGGAGCCGGGGAGCTGTTTTTT.

The chain links TRBV5-5 to TRBJ1-4; D not certain. CDR3 length: 15 residues. V shed 0 bases and J shed 5 bases, with 11 bases lying between them. Germline loops: CDR1 SGHKS, CDR2 YYEKEE (reference sequence). This chain's CDR3 is CASSLGAGRNEKLFF. The CDR3 DNA sequence: TGTGCCAGCAGCTTGGGGGCGGGGAGGAATGAAAAACTGTTTTTT.

V is TRBV6-2 or TRBV6-3 and J is TRBJ1-2, with D perhaps TRBD1 (6 bases). CDR3 size: 15 residues. The ends were cut back, 2 bases at V and 1 base at J, with 11 bases in the middle. CDR1 is MNHEY and CDR2 is SVGEGT in the germline V gene. The CDR3, as DNA: TGTGCCAGCAGTTACCCCGCCAGGGGTAACTATGGCTACACCTTC. It encodes CASSYPARGNYGYTF.

The genes are TRBV9 and TRBJ2-3, with 9 bases matching TRBD2. CDR1 and CDR2 from the germline V gene are SGDLS and YYNGEE. The V segment lost 1 base and the J segment 3 bases; nucleotides outside the gene matches: 6. The CDR3 sequence is 16 residues long. CDR3 DNA sequence: TGTGCCAGCAGCGTACAAGCGGGGGGAGGAACAGATACGCAGTATTTT. It yields the protein CASSVQAGGGTDTQYF.

The rearrangement uses TRBV29-1 and TRBJ2-1; 10 positions match TRBD2. CDR1 is SQVTM, CDR2 ANQGSEA, per germline. The V segment lost 7 bases and the J segment 7 bases; nucleotides outside the gene matches: 10. CDR3 length: 14 amino acids. The CDR3 nucleotides are TGCAGCGCGAGGGCTAGCGGGGGATGGAATGAGCAGTTCTTC. Amino acid sequence: CSARASGGWNEQFF.

This sequence joins TRBV5-1 and TRBJ1-2; 8 positions match TRBD1. The CDR3 loop spans 15 amino acids. Per the germline V gene, CDR1 is SGHRS and CDR2 is YFSETQ. Losses at the gene ends were 4 bases for V and 14 bases for J; bases not matched to a gene: 19. CDR3 amino acids: CASSAGQGGSYVGTF. The CDR3 region has the DNA TGCGCCAGCAGCGCCGGACAGGGAGGTTCCTATGTCGGGACCTTC.

CDR3 in amino acids: CASSLAAGREQYF. The DNA for the CDR3 is TGTGCCAGCAGTTTAGCCGCAGGGCGAGAGCAGTACTTC. This chain uses TRBV12-3 or TRBV12-4 with TRBJ2-7; D might be TRBD1 (5 bases). The ends were cut back, 0 bases at V and 7 bases at J, with 10 bases in the middle. The CDR3 length is 13 residues.

Here the CDR3 reads CASSTGFRYEQYF. The CDR3 DNA reads as TGTGCCAGCAGCACAGGGTTTCGGTACGAGCAGTACTTC. The V gene is TRBV3-1 (or the pseudogene TRBV3-2), the J gene TRBJ2-7, with D perhaps matching TRBD1 (6 bases). The V gene's germline CDR1 is LGHDT and CDR2 YNNKEL (reference sequence). The CDR3 is 13 residues long. V was shortened by 5 bases and J by 4 bases, with 12 bases between the two germline ends.

The CDR3 sequence is CASSIRQNSNQPQHF. CDR3 DNA sequence: TGTGCCAGCAGTATTAGACAGAATAGCAATCAGCCCCAGCATTTT. The chain couples TRBV2 to TRBJ1-5; D is perhaps TRBD1 (5 bases). The CDR3 runs 15 residues. Germline lookup yields CDR1 SNHLY and CDR2 FYNNEI. The V and J ends lost 5 bases and 0 bases respectively, with 11 bases between them.

CDR3 loop: CASLAEHQETQYF. The DNA of the CDR3 is TGTGCCAGCTTGGCGGAGCATCAAGAGACCCAGTACTTC. The genes are TRBV2 and TRBJ2-5; no clear D gene. CDR1 is SNHLY and CDR2 is FYNNEI in the germline V gene. V dropped 8 bases and J dropped 2 bases, with 12 bases sitting between them. The CDR3 is 13 residues long. Looking up the rest from reference TRBV2 and TRBJ2-5 gives the full variable domain: EPEVTQTPSHQVTQMGQEVILRCVPISNHLYFYWYRQILGQKVEFLVSFYNNEISEKSEIFDDQFSVERPDGSNFTLKIRSTKLEDSAMYFCASLAEHQETQYFGPGTRLLVL.

V gene TRBV5-6 combines with J gene TRBJ2-7; D is possibly TRBD1 (6 bases). CDR3 length equals 14 residues. Per the germline V gene, CDR1 is SGHDT and CDR2 is YYEEEE. Between the trimmed V and J ends, which lost 4 bases and 4 bases, there was a span of 15 bases. CDR3 in amino acids: CASSGIQGPYEQYF. In DNA form, the CDR3 reads TGTGCCAGCAGCGGAATACAGGGTCCGTACGAGCAGTACTTC.

V and J are TRBV28 and TRBJ2-7; 9 bases are a match to TRBD1. There are 16 residues in the CDR3. V gave up 6 bases and J gave up 6 bases; unmatched junction bases: 15. The V gene's germline CDR1 is MDHEN and CDR2 SYDVKM. CDR3 sequence (DNA): TGTGCCAGCAGCTTCATAGGCGGGACAGGGTCATCCGAGCAGTACTTC. It encodes CASSFIGGTGSSEQYF. Complete variable domain (other parts from reference TRBV28 and TRBJ2-7): DVKVTQSSRYLVKRTGEKVFLECVQDMDHENMFWYRQDPGLGLRLIYFSYDVKMKEKGDIPEGYSVSREKKERFSLILESASTNQTSMYLCASSFIGGTGSSEQYFGPGTRLTVT.

This clone was seen only once. This sequence joins TRBV19 and TRBJ2-7, with a tentative D call TRBD1 (7 bases). The CDR3 length is 17 residues. The germline gives CDR1 LNHDA, CDR2 SQIVND (reference sequence). The V end was cut by 7 bases, the J end by 0 bases, with 22 bases between. This CDR3 reads CASNNGGTAKSSYEQYF. The CDR3 DNA reads TGTGCCAGTAACAACGGCGGGACAGCTAAGTCCTCCTACGAGCAGTACTTC.